The table lists the clone carrying this TCR beta chain with many counts. Antigen: not known. TCRdb processed the reads anew with MiXCR; each CDR3 protein has one entry. Of a few hundred thousand distinct CDR3 sequences detected, over 20% appear once; the ten largest clones hold around a sixth. The sample comes from a study of T cell repertoires in cytomegalovirus infection. J was trimmed by 1 base and V by 7 bases; bases with no gene match: 5. There are 16 residues in the CDR3. Germline values: CDR1 LNHNV, CDR2 YYDKDF (reference sequence). Whole-study findings and limits: Cumulative public TCR beta family frequency identified CMV carriers with the relevant HLA. Clonotypes of TCR beta that were HLA-C-restricted and CMV-specific dominated the ex vivo response.

This TCR derives from a human donor in good health (CMV status not recorded). Some clones in this sample may be carry-over from other donors' samples. The sequencing input was CD8+ T cells from PBMCs. The J gene is TRBJ2-2, the V gene TRBV15, with TRBD2 matching 11 bases. CDR3 coding DNA: TGTGCCACCACCCCGACTAGCGGGGTGAACACCGGGGAGCTGTTTTTT. Its translation: CATTPTSGVNTGELFF.